This T cell receptor beta chain is drawn from a study of CD8 T cells in Susac syndrome. Random hexamers were used to reverse transcribe an amount of about 0.45 to 1 ug RNA. TCRdb reanalysed the immunoSEQ multiplex PCR reads using MiXCR and keeps one entry per CDR3 protein. The data contain about 83,000 distinct CDR3 sequences, approximately 96% of them singletons. Negative isolation yielded the CD8+ and CD4+ T cells, while FACS enriched the TEMRA cells. This CDR3 comprises 17 residues. Germline loops: CDR1 SGHVS, CDR2 FQNEAQ. V was clipped by 5 bases and J by 0 bases; unmatched bases: 7. The sample comprised CD8+ T cells from PBMCs. The chain joins TRBV7-8 to TRBJ1-1, with 12 bases lining up with TRBD1. The receptor comes from a human donor with Susac syndrome. CDR3 sequence reads: CASSHPGQGALNTEAFF. As DNA, the CDR3 is TGTGCCAGCAGCCATCCGGGACAGGGGGCCTTGAACACTGAAGCTTTCTTT. Full variable domain (remainder filled in from reference TRBV7-8 and TRBJ1-1): GAGVSQSPRYKVAKRGQDVALRCDPISGHVSLFWYQQALGQGPEFLTYFQNEAQLDKSGLPSDRFFAERPEGSVSTLKIQRTQQEDSAVYLCASSHPGQGALNTEAFFGQGTRLTVV.